This entry lists 20 T cell receptor beta chains sequenced from one sample in a study of control samples from healthy donors and cancer patients. TCRdb's table, derived via immunoSEQ multiplex PCR, lists solely in-frame clones and lacks some. The data contain approximately 84,000 clones, roughly four fifths of them singletons. What was sequenced was blood. These receptors originate from a woman aged 55-69 years in good health.

This clone has a handful of counts. The rearrangement uses TRBV24-1 and TRBJ1-2; TRBD1 agrees at 10 bases. Germline V lookup: CDR1 KGHDR, CDR2 SFDVKD. J gave up 5 bases and V 2 bases, and 4 bases lay outside the gene matches. The CDR3 contains 15 residues. This chain's CDR3 is CATSDWTGGWYGYTF. CDR3 in DNA: TGTGCCACCAGTGATTGGACAGGGGGATGGTATGGCTACACCTTC.

V is TRBV11-1 and J is TRBJ2-7; D is uncertain. The germline CDR1 and CDR2 sequences are SGHAT and FQDESV (reference sequence). V was trimmed by 3 bases and J by 2 bases, leaving 8 bases between them. The CDR3 extends over 13 amino acids. CDR3 nucleotides: TGTGCCAGCAGCTTTGGATTTCCCTACGAGCAGTACTTC. It encodes CASSFGFPYEQYF.

This chain connects TRBV5-1 to TRBJ2-5, with TRBD2 identical over 15 bases. CDR3 length equals 18 residues. Germline V lookup: CDR1 SGHRS, CDR2 YFSETQ. V lost 4 bases to trimming and J lost 4 bases; unmatched junction nucleotides: 11. The CDR3 bases are TGCGCCAGCAGCCGGAGGACTAGCGGGGGGGCGTCGGGAGAGACCCAGTACTTC. The encoded protein is CASSRRTSGGASGETQYF.

V gene TRBV2 combines with J gene TRBJ2-5; TRBD2 is a possible D gene (5 bases). The CDR3 is 14 amino acids. Germline CDR1 and CDR2: SNHLY and FYNNEI. V was trimmed by 7 bases and J by 5 bases, leaving 17 bases between them. The CDR3 nucleotides are TGTGCCAGCACCAGTTGGGCTAGAGGGGAGACCCAGTACTTC. Translated: CASTSWARGETQYF.

This clone was detected once. The J gene is TRBJ2-7, the V gene TRBV29-1; possible D gene TRBD1, 5 bases. Trimming removed 5 bases from V and 0 bases from J, with 11 bases in between. Germline CDR1 and CDR2: SQVTM and ANQGSEA. This CDR3 has 13 amino acids. The CDR3: CSVQQGGSYEQYF. CDR3 DNA sequence: TGCAGCGTTCAGCAGGGCGGCTCCTACGAGCAGTACTTC.

The rearrangement joins TRBV4-1 to TRBJ1-5; the match to TRBD1 covers 12 bases. Germline V gene lookup returns CDR1 MGHRA and CDR2 YSYEKL. Losses at the gene ends were 0 bases for V and 8 bases for J; bases not matched to a gene: 5. This CDR3 is built from 16 residues. The chain's CDR3 is CASSQEGQGARKPQHF. As DNA, the CDR3 is TGCGCCAGCAGCCAAGAGGGACAGGGGGCAAGGAAGCCCCAGCATTTT.

This chain connects TRBV7-9 to TRBJ2-5, with a tentative D call TRBD1 (6 bases). This CDR3 contains 14 residues. Per germline, CDR1 SEHNR and CDR2 FQNEAQ (reference sequence). V was cut by 4 bases and J by 5 bases, with 14 bases left in between. Here the CDR3 DNA reads TGTGCCAGCAGCTCGGACAGCTTTTTGGAGACCCAGTACTTC. Encoded protein: CASSSDSFLETQYF. The full variable domain, in which reference TRBV7-9 and TRBJ2-5 provide the parts outside the CDR3, is DTGVSQNPRHKITKRGQNVTFRCDPISEHNRLYWYRQTLGQGPEFLTYFQNEAQLEKSRLLSDRFSAERPKGSFSTLEIQRTEQGDSAMYLCASSSDSFLETQYFGPGTRLLVL.

The chain links TRBV5-4 to TRBJ2-3, with D uncertain. Between the trimmed V and J ends, which lost 1 base and 1 base, there was a span of 4 bases. The germline gives CDR1 SGHNT, CDR2 YYREEE (reference sequence). This CDR3 is 13 amino acids long. The CDR3 nucleotides read TGTGCCAGCAGCTTGAAAGGCACAGATACGCAGTATTTT. Translated: CASSLKGTDTQYF. Supplemented by reference TRBV5-4 and TRBJ2-3, the full variable domain reads ETGVTQSPTHLIKTRGQQVTLRCSSQSGHNTVSWYQQALGQGPQFIFQYYREEENGRGNFPPRFSGLQFPNYSSELNVNALELDDSALYLCASSLKGTDTQYFGPGTRLTVL.

The rearrangement uses TRBV27 and TRBJ2-2; 9 bases are shared with TRBD1. V was clipped by 8 bases and J by 1 base; unmatched bases: 5. This CDR3 has 15 amino acids. Per germline, CDR1 MNHEY and CDR2 SMNVEV (reference sequence). CDR3 residues: CASRGDRVNTGELFF. CDR3 DNA sequence: TGTGCCAGCCGCGGGGACAGGGTGAACACCGGGGAGCTGTTTTTT.

The chain employs TRBV28 and TRBJ2-1; 8 nucleotides agree with TRBD2. From germline, CDR1 is MDHEN and CDR2 SYDVKM. The CDR3 extends over 14 amino acids. Trimming removed 7 bases from V and 5 bases from J; junction bases left unmatched: 7. The CDR3 loop is CASIHGGDHNEQFF. DNA of the CDR3: TGTGCCAGCATTCACGGGGGGGATCACAATGAGCAGTTCTTC.

This chain uses TRBV3-1 (or the pseudogene TRBV3-2) with TRBJ1-1, with D perhaps matching TRBD1 (5 bases). The V gene's germline CDR1 is LGHDT and CDR2 YNNKEL (reference sequence). The CDR3 is 15 residues long. V was pared by 5 bases and J by 0 bases, with 13 bases between. The CDR3 sequence is CASSKRQSMNTEAFF. The CDR3 nucleotides are TGTGCCAGCAGCAAGAGACAGTCCATGAACACTGAAGCTTTCTTT.

This clone was seen once. The chain joins TRBV28 to TRBJ2-3; perhaps TRBD2 as D (5 bases). The CDR3 runs to 15 residues. Germline V gene data show CDR1 as MDHEN and CDR2 as SYDVKM. Deletions cut 6 bases from V and 4 bases from J, with 17 bases between. CDR3 coding DNA: TGTGCCAGCAGCCCACCGGAGGCCCTGGCAGATACGCAGTATTTT. This translates into CASSPPEALADTQYF.

The chain joins TRBV7-7 to TRBJ2-1; D gene unclear. The CDR3 is 13 amino acids. Between the trimmed V and J ends, which lost 4 bases and 9 bases, there was a span of 13 bases. The germline CDR1 and CDR2 sequences are SSHAT and FNYEAQ (reference sequence). For the CDR3, the DNA is TGTGCCAGCAGCTCATCGGACGTTGGTGAGCAGTTCTTC. Its translation is CASSSSDVGEQFF.

V and J are TRBV2 and TRBJ2-1; TRBD1 matches at 9 bases. Losses at the gene ends were 0 bases for V and 7 bases for J; bases not matched to a gene: 4. Germline CDR1 SNHLY, CDR2 FYNNEI. The CDR3 covers 15 residues. CDR3 nucleotide sequence: TGTGCCAGCAGTGAAGCGCTAGGGACAGGGAATGAGCAGTTCTTC. It codes for CASSEALGTGNEQFF. Combining the CDR3 with reference TRBV2 and TRBJ2-1 gives the whole variable domain EPEVTQTPSHQVTQMGQEVILRCVPISNHLYFYWYRQILGQKVEFLVSFYNNEISEKSEIFDDQFSVERPDGSNFTLKIRSTKLEDSAMYFCASSEALGTGNEQFFGPGTRLTVL.

The J gene is TRBJ1-2, the V gene TRBV12-3 or TRBV12-4, with 7 bases lining up with TRBD1. The CDR3 consists of 12 residues. Losses at the gene ends were 6 bases for V and 8 bases for J; bases not matched to a gene: 6. This chain's CDR3 is CASRAGGGGYTF. DNA of the CDR3: TGTGCCAGCAGGGCAGGGGGAGGGGGCTACACCTTC.

This chain joins TRBV4-3 and TRBJ2-7, with D tentatively TRBD1 (5 bases). Germline V gives CDR1 LGHNA, CDR2 YSLEER. Trimming took off 0 bases at V and 1 base at J, with 10 bases between the two ends. This CDR3 has 15 amino acids. CDR3 nucleotide sequence: TGCGCCAGCAGCCAAGACCAGGGCCTGTCCTACGAGCAGTACTTC. Translation: CASSQDQGLSYEQYF.

V and J are TRBV27 and TRBJ2-7, with 12 nucleotides matching TRBD2. CDR3 length equals 18 residues. Germline CDR1 is MNHEY and CDR2 is SMNVEV (reference sequence). V dropped 6 bases and J dropped 3; count of bases not matched to a gene: 15. This chain's CDR3 is CASSGSSRTSGNHYEQYF. CDR3 sequence (DNA): TGTGCCAGCAGCGGCTCTTCACGGACTAGCGGGAACCACTACGAGCAGTACTTC.

The chain has TRBV19 and TRBJ1-1; a weak D match, TRBD1 (6 bases). This CDR3 is 15 amino acids long. V was pared by 10 bases and J by 5 bases, with 23 bases between. Germline V gene sequence: CDR1 LNHDA, CDR2 SQIVND (reference sequence). CDR3 coding DNA: TGTGCCACAGAGGACAGTAATGGGGGAACAACTGAAGCTTTCTTT. Its protein is CATEDSNGGTTEAFF. Based on the CDR3 plus reference TRBV19 and TRBJ1-1, the full variable domain is DGGITQSPKYLFRKEGQNVTLSCEQNLNHDAMYWYRQDPGQGLRLIYYSQIVNDFQKGDIAEGYSVSREKKESFPLTVTSAQKNPTAFYLCATEDSNGGTTEAFFGQGTRLTVV.

The V gene is TRBV7-8, the J gene TRBJ1-3, with D maybe TRBD1 (6 bases). Germline V gene sequence: CDR1 SGHVS, CDR2 FQNEAQ. The CDR3 sequence is 15 residues long. Trimming took 5 bases from V and 4 from J, leaving 15 bases between them. Written as DNA, the CDR3 is TGTGCCAGCAGCGTGAGGGGGGGGCCGGGAAACACCATATATTTT. The encoded protein is CASSVRGGPGNTIYF.

There are a few counts of this clone. CDR3 protein: CASRTGGQPQHF. The CDR3 DNA follows: TGTGCCAGCAGGACAGGGGGCCAGCCCCAGCATTTT. This chain joins TRBV27 and TRBJ1-5; 10 nucleotides align to TRBD1. Germline V gene data show CDR1 as MNHEY and CDR2 as SMNVEV (reference sequence). The CDR3 contains 12 residues. Unmatched junction bases numbered 0, after V lost 6 bases and J lost 7 bases.